A single sample gave rise to the 3 T cell receptor beta chains below, sequenced in a study of tumor-infiltrating lymphocytes in localized non-small cell lung cancer. Some clones are missing from TCRdb's copy, which holds only in-frame ones; the method was immunoSEQ multiplex PCR. The sample has some 15,000 clones, around 78% seen once; the top ten hold 4% to 5%. Sample: lung tumor tissue. All receptors come from a human donor with non-small cell lung cancer.

The chain combines TRBV7-2 with TRBJ1-2; D gene unclear. The CDR3 has 15 residues. The V end lost 1 base, the J end lost 4 bases, and 13 bases lay between the germline ends. Germline V gene data show CDR1 as SGHTA and CDR2 as FQGNSA. The CDR3 nucleotides are TGTGCCAGCAGCTTAGATCTGCGAGCTTCCTATGGCTACACCTTC. Translation gives CASSLDLRASYGYTF.

This chain links TRBV27 with TRBJ1-2; possibly TRBD1 for D (5 bases). V lost 0 bases and J lost 7, with 21 bases in between. The length of the CDR3 is 17 residues. The germline CDR1 and CDR2 sequences are MNHEY and SMNVEV (reference sequence). The CDR3: CASSLSSFDSYLSGYTF. CDR3 nucleotide sequence: TGTGCCAGCAGTTTATCATCTTTTGACAGTTACCTATCTGGCTACACCTTC.

This clone occurred a few times. V gene TRBV19 combines with J gene TRBJ1-6; a possible D gene is TRBD1 (5 bases). Trimming shortened V by 6 bases and J by 4 bases, and 10 bases separated the two germline ends. Germline CDR1 reads LNHDA; CDR2 reads SQIVND (reference sequence). The CDR3 totals 14 residues. CDR3 sequence: CASRPGPYNSPLHF. DNA of the CDR3: TGTGCCAGTAGGCCGGGACCGTATAATTCACCCCTCCACTTT.